The T cell receptor beta chain described here comes from a study of control samples from healthy donors and cancer patients. Clones were read by immunoSEQ multiplex PCR, and TCRdb kept only the in-frame ones, dropping some. Of 390,000 or so clones in the sample, roughly 90% were seen once. V lost 4 bases to trimming and J lost 5 bases; unmatched junction nucleotides: 11. Germline-derived CDR1 and CDR2 are SGHNT and YYREEE (reference sequence). The CDR3 contains 16 residues. The gene calls are TRBV5-4 and TRBJ1-2; 10 bases are a match to TRBD1. This receptor was taken from a man aged 35 to 55 with head and neck cancer. Input material: PBMCs. Written as DNA, the CDR3 is TGTGCCAGCAGCCCGGGCGGGGGACAGGGGAGTTATGGCTACACCTTC. Amino acid sequence: CASSPGGGQGSYGYTF.